These 18 T cell receptor beta chains were all obtained from the same sample, sequenced in a study of a mutant IDH1 vaccine in newly diagnosed glioma. The time point: baseline, week 1 (first vaccination visit). Treatment: pre-vaccination baseline after standard-of-care therapy. Method: immunoSEQ multiplex PCR; TCRdb's copy keeps in-frame clones and lacks some. The repertoire holds tens of thousands of clones, with approximately 80% as singletons. The specimen was PBMCs, collected from a glioma patient treated with radiotherapy, temozolomide or both. The receptors originated from a man aged 25 to 45 with glioma.

This sequence joins TRBV12-5 and TRBJ1-1, with 7 bases matching TRBD1. V dropped 4 bases and J dropped 0; count of bases not matched to a gene: 2. This CDR3 is built from 14 residues. Germline CDR1 is LGHNT and CDR2 is FRNRAP. The CDR3 DNA follows: TGTGCTAGTGGTTGGGGACAGATGAACACTGAAGCTTTCTTT. Its translation: CASGWGQMNTEAFF.

This clone showed up just once. J is TRBJ2-6 and V is TRBV19, with 9 bases fitting TRBD1. Germline CDR1 is LNHDA and CDR2 is SQIVND (reference sequence). Losses at the gene ends were 7 bases for V and 2 bases for J; bases not matched to a gene: 6. This CDR3 region has 16 residues. CDR3 in DNA: TGTGCCAGTACCCGCCGGACAGGGGCTGGGGCCAACGTCCTGACTTTC. This gives the protein CASTRRTGAGANVLTF.

As DNA, the CDR3 is TGCGCCAGCAGCTTTGGGAGTAGCGGGAGGAGGACAGATACGCAGTATTTT. This sequence encodes CASSFGSSGRRTDTQYF. The V gene is TRBV5-1, the J gene TRBJ2-3; TRBD2 matches 10 bases. CDR3 length: 17 amino acids. V was clipped by 2 bases and J by 3 bases; unmatched bases: 9. Germline lookup yields CDR1 SGHRS and CDR2 YFSETQ.

The CDR3 loop reads CASSQYSVDRFYGYTF. In DNA form, the CDR3 reads TGCGCCAGCAGCCAATATTCCGTCGACAGATTCTATGGCTACACCTTC. V usage is TRBV4-1 and J usage is TRBJ1-2, with D possibly TRBD1 on 5 matching bases. Trimming stripped 2 bases from V and 4 bases from J, with 17 bases between. CDR1 and CDR2 (germline): MGHRA, YSYEKL. The CDR3 contains 16 residues.

This chain links TRBV30 with TRBJ1-5; D remains ambiguous. The CDR3 is 16 residues long. From germline, CDR1 is GTSNPN and CDR2 SVGIG (reference sequence). The V end lost 1 base, the J end lost 3 bases, and 16 bases lay between the germline ends. The CDR3 DNA sequence: TGTGCCTGGAGTGGGAAGGACCGAACAATCAATCAGCCCCAGCATTTT. The encoded protein is CAWSGKDRTINQPQHF.

This clone was counted only a few times. The chain employs TRBV11-2 and TRBJ2-1, with TRBD1 matching 8 bases. Germline V gene data show CDR1 as SGHAT and CDR2 as FQNNGV. CDR3 length: 15 residues. The V gene end was trimmed by 7 bases and the J gene end by 3 bases; junction bases not matched to a gene: 8. DNA of the CDR3: TGTGCCAGCATCCTTCGACAGGGGAGCTACAATGAGCAGTTCTTC. The encoded protein is CASILRQGSYNEQFF.

This chain uses TRBV11-3 with TRBJ1-1; TRBD1 matches at 11 bases. This CDR3 is built from 15 residues. In germline, CDR1 is SGHNT, CDR2 YENEEA. J lost 2 bases, V lost 1 base, and 0 bases had no gene match. This CDR3 reads CASSLGTGGNTEAFF. For the CDR3, the DNA is TGTGCCAGCAGCTTAGGGACAGGGGGCAACACTGAAGCTTTCTTT.

The chain couples TRBV7-9 to TRBJ2-2; 8 nucleotides line up with TRBD2. This CDR3 has 13 residues. Germline V lookup: CDR1 SEHNR, CDR2 FQNEAQ (reference sequence). The V and J ends lost 4 bases and 6 bases, in that order; junction bases with no gene match: 1. Here the CDR3 DNA reads TGTGCCAGCAGCTCCGGGGGGGCCGGGGAGCTGTTTTTT. Protein product: CASSSGGAGELFF.

The gene calls are TRBV2 and TRBJ1-5; the match to TRBD1 covers 11 bases. V shed 0 bases, J shed 6 bases, and the junction held 4 bases outside the gene matches. The CDR3 extends over 16 amino acids. Per germline, CDR1 SNHLY and CDR2 FYNNEI. The DNA of the CDR3 is TGTGCCAGCAGTGAAGCGGGACAGGGGGTCTCTCAGCCCCAGCATTTT. As protein: CASSEAGQGVSQPQHF.

The chain joins TRBV6-1 to TRBJ2-7; D remains ambiguous. Germline values: CDR1 MNHNS, CDR2 SASEGT. The ends were cut back, 2 bases at V and 1 base at J, with 9 bases in the middle. CDR3 length: 14 amino acids. CDR3 in amino acids: CASSESFGSYEQYF. The CDR3 DNA reads as TGTGCCAGCAGTGAATCGTTTGGGTCCTACGAGCAGTACTTC.

V usage is TRBV30 and J usage is TRBJ1-2; the match to TRBD1 covers 7 bases. This CDR3 has 11 residues. After removal of 4 bases from V and 4 bases from J, the junction contained 0 bases not matched to a gene. Germline V gene lookup returns CDR1 GTSNPN and CDR2 SVGIG (reference sequence). CDR3 coding DNA: TGTGCCTGGACAGGGGGCTATGGCTACACCTTC. Translation gives CAWTGGYGYTF.

The sample holds one count of this clone. The chain employs TRBV2 and TRBJ2-4; D is unclear. This CDR3 is built from 15 residues. Germline CDR1 reads SNHLY; CDR2 reads FYNNEI. Trimming pared 3 bases from V and 0 bases from J, leaving 9 bases between. The DNA of the CDR3 is TGTGCCAGCAGTGAGACCGGGCTAGCCAAAAACATTCAGTACTTC. It specifies CASSETGLAKNIQYF.

The rearrangement uses TRBV9 and TRBJ1-5; tentative D call: TRBD1 (6 bases). V shed 5 bases and J shed 3 bases, with 12 bases lying between them. Per germline, CDR1 SGDLS and CDR2 YYNGEE. CDR3 length: 14 residues. This chain's CDR3 is CASSPGHNNQPQHF. The CDR3 DNA is TGTGCCAGCAGTCCGGGACATAACAATCAGCCCCAGCATTTT.

The rearrangement joins TRBV4-1 to TRBJ2-7, with 9 bases identical to TRBD2. This CDR3 comprises 18 residues. Losses at the gene ends were 0 bases for V and 1 base for J; bases not matched to a gene: 10. In germline, CDR1 is MGHRA, CDR2 YSYEKL. The CDR3 spells CASSQDSRGLASSYEQYF. The CDR3 bases are TGCGCCAGCAGCCAAGATTCCCGTGGACTAGCGTCTTCCTACGAGCAGTACTTC.

The rearrangement links TRBV18 to TRBJ1-1, with TRBD1 matching 10 bases. There are 15 residues in the CDR3. Germline V lookup: CDR1 KGHSH, CDR2 LQKENI. V lost 4 bases, J lost 1 base, and 3 bases stayed unmatched. The CDR3 nucleotides are TGTGCCAGCTCACGGGGGACAGGGGAGAACACTGAAGCTTTCTTT. This translates into CASSRGTGENTEAFF.

V usage is TRBV6-1 and J usage is TRBJ2-7; D might be TRBD2 (6 bases). Germline CDR1 and CDR2: MNHNS and SASEGT. V lost 0 bases and J 3 bases, leaving 15 bases between the germline ends. The CDR3 extends over 16 amino acids. The CDR3 DNA sequence: TGTGCCAGCAGTGAAGCGCCTGGGCTAGCGAACTACGAGCAGTACTTC. This translates into CASSEAPGLANYEQYF.

The rearrangement joins TRBV10-1 to TRBJ2-3; D is undetermined. CDR1 and CDR2 (germline): WNHNN, SYGVQD (reference sequence). Trimming left V 8 bases short and J 4 bases short, with 10 bases between. This CDR3 has 12 amino acids. This chain's CDR3 is CASSQVPDTQYF. The CDR3 region has the DNA TGCGCCAGCTCCCAGGTTCCAGATACGCAGTATTTT.

The rearrangement joins TRBV27 to TRBJ2-6, with D perhaps matching TRBD1 (6 bases). The germline V gene encodes CDR1 MNHEY and CDR2 SMNVEV (reference sequence). Trimming shortened V by 2 bases and J by 0 bases, and 17 bases separated the two germline ends. The length of the CDR3 is 19 residues. The CDR3 DNA is TGTGCCAGCAGTTTAAGGCAGGGGCTTTTTATCTCTGGGGCCAACGTCCTGACTTTC. It yields the protein CASSLRQGLFISGANVLTF.